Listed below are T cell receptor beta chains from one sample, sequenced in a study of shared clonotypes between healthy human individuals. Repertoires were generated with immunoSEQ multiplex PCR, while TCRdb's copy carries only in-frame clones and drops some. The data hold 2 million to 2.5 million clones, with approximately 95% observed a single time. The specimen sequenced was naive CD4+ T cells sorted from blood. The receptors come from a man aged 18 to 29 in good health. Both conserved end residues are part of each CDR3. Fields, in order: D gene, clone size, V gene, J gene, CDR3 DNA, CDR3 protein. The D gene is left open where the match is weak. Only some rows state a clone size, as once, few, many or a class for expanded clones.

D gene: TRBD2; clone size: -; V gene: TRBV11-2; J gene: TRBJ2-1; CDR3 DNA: TGTGCCAGCAGCACTGGGACTAGCGGGGACTACAATGAGCAGTTCTTC; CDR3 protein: CASSTGTSGDYNEQFF
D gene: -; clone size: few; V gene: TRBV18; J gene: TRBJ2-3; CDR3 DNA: TGTGCCAGCTCACCACTGGCCGGGGACCTGAATACGCAGTATTTT; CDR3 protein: CASSPLAGDLNTQYF
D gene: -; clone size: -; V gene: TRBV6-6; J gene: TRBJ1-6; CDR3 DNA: TGTGCCAGCAGTCCCATTTTGATGTACGGTTCACCCCTCCACTTT; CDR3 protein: CASSPILMYGSPLHF
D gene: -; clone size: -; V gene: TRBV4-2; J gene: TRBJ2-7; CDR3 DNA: TGTGCCAGCAAGGTGTCGGGGGAGAACTACGAGCAGTACTTC; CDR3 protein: CASKVSGENYEQYF
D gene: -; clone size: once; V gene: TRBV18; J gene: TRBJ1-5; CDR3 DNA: TGTGCCAGCTCTCAAGACAGAACCAATCAGCCCCAGCATTTT; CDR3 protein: CASSQDRTNQPQHF
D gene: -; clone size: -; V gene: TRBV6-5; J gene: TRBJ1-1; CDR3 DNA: TGTGCCAGCAGTTACCAATTAGGGGTGGCCACTGAAGCTTTCTTT; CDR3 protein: CASSYQLGVATEAFF
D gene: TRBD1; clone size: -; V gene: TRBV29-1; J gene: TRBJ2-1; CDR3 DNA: TGCAGCGTAGAATCCGACAGGGGGCTAAAGGATGAGCAGTTCTTC; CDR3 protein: CSVESDRGLKDEQFF
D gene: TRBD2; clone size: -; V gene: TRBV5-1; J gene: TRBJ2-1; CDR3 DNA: TGCGCCAGCAGCGTCGACGGGACTAGTTTCAATGAGCAGTTCTTC; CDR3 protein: CASSVDGTSFNEQFF
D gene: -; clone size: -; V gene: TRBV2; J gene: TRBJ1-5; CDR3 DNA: TGTGCCAGCAGTGTGCGAGGGGGGGGCAATCAGCCCCAGCATTTT; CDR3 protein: CASSVRGGGNQPQHF
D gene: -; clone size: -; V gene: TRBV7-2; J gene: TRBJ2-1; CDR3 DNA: TGTGCCAGCAGATCCCCGGTGTACAGCTACAATGAGCAGTTCTTC; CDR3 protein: CASRSPVYSYNEQFF
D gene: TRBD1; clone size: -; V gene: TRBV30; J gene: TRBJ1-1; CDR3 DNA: TGTGCCTGGGACAGGGCTGCCACTGAAGCTTTCTTT; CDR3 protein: CAWDRAATEAFF
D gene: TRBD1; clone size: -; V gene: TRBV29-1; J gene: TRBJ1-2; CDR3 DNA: TGCAGCGTTGAATCAGGGGCCCGACAGGGAAGGTATGGCTACACCTTC; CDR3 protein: CSVESGARQGRYGYTF
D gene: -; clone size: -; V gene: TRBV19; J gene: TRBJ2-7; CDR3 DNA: TGTGCCACGCGAGAGGGGGGCTACGAGCAGTACTTC; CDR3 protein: CATREGGYEQYF
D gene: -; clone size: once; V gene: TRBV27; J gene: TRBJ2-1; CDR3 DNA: TGTGCCAGCAGTTTATCTCCTTCCACCGGGCATGAGCAGTTCTTC; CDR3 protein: CASSLSPSTGHEQFF
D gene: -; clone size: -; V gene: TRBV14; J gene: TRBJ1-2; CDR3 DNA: TGTGCCAGCAGCCCAATCCAGGGAAAAGCTAACTATGGCTACACCTTC; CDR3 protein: CASSPIQGKANYGYTF
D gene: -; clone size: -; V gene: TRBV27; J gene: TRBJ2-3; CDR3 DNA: TGTGCCAGCAGCTTTTCGGGAGATACGCAGTATTTT; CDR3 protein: CASSFSGDTQYF
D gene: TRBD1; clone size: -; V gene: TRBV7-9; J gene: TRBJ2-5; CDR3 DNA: TGTGCCAGCAGATTCCGGGACAGGGATCCCGGAGAGACCCAGTACTTC; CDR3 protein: CASRFRDRDPGETQYF
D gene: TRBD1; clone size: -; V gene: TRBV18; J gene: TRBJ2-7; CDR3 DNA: TGTGCCAGCTCACCACCGGGGACAGGGCAGGGCGAGCAGTACTTC; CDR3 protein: CASSPPGTGQGEQYF
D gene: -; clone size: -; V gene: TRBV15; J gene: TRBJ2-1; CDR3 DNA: TGTGCCACCAGCAGAGAGAAAAGAGATGAGCAGTTCTTC; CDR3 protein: CATSREKRDEQFF
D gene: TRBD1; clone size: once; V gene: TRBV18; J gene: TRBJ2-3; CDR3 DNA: TGTGCCAGCTCACCACAGGGGGCAAACGGAGATACGCAGTATTTT; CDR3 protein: CASSPQGANGDTQYF
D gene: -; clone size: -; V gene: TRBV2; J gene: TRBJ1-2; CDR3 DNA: TGTGCCAGCAGTGGGTTTAGGTATGGCTACACCTTC; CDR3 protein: CASSGFRYGYTF
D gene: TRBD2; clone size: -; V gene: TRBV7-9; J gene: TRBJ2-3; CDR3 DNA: TGTGCCAGCAGCTCTAGCGGGAGCACAGATACGCAGTATTTT; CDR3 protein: CASSSSGSTDTQYF
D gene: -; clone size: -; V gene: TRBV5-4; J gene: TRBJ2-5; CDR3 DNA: TGTGCCAGCAGCGTGGGACTCAGCCAAGAGACCCAGTACTTC; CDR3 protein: CASSVGLSQETQYF
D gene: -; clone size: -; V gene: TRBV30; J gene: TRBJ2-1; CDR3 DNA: TGTGCCTGGAGTGTAGCTGCCGGCCCGCAGTTCTTC; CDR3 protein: CAWSVAAGPQFF
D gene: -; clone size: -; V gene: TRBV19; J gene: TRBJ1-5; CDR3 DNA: TGTGCCAGTAGTGACGCGGGCGGATATTCAAATCAGCCCCAGCATTTT; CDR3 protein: CASSDAGGYSNQPQHF
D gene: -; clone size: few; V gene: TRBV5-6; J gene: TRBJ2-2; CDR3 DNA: TGTGCCAGCAGCTTGGTGCGGGCCGGGGAGCTGTTTTTT; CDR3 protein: CASSLVRAGELFF
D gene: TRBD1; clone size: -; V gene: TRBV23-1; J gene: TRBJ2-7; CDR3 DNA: TGCGCCAGCAGTCATAAACCGGGACAGGGTATCTCCTACGAGCAGTACTTC; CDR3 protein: CASSHKPGQGISYEQYF
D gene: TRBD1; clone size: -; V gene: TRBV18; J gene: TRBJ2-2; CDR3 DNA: TGTGCCAGCTCACCTGCCGGGACAGGGTACACCGGGGAGCTGTTTTTT; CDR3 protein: CASSPAGTGYTGELFF
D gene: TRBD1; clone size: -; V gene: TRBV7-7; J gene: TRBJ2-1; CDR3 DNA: TGTGCTAGCAGCCCGGGGACAGGGGGGGCCTACAATGAGCAGTTCTTC; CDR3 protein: CASSPGTGGAYNEQFF
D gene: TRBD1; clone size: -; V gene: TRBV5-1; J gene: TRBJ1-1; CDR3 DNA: TGCGCCAGCAGCATCCTGACAGGGGGACAGAACACTGAAGCTTTCTTT; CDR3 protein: CASSILTGGQNTEAFF
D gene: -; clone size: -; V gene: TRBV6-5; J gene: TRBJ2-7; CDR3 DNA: TGTGCCAGCAGTCCGACAGGCCCCTACGAGCAGTACTTC; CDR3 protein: CASSPTGPYEQYF
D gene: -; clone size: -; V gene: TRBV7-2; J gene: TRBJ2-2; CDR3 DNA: TGTGCCAGCAGCTTAGATATCGCCGGGGAGCTGTTTTTT; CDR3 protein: CASSLDIAGELFF
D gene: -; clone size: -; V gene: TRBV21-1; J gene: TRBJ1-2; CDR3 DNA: TGTGCCAGCAGCAAAGGGGCCCCCTCGATGGGCTACACCTTC; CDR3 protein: CASSKGAPSMGYTF
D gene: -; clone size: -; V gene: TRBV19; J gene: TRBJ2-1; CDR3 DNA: TGTGCCAGTTGCGCGCTGGACTACAAAGCATTTAACACTAACAATGAGCAGTTCTTC; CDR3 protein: CASCALDYKAFNTNNEQFF
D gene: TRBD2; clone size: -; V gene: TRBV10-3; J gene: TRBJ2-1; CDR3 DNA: TGTGCCATCAGTGAGATTGTCTTTCTAGCGGATGAAAATGAGCAGTTCTTC; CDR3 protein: CAISEIVFLADENEQFF
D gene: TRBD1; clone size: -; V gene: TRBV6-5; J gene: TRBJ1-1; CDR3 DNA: TGTGCCAGCCTCACCGACAGGGGGCCCACTGAAGCTTTCTTT; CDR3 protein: CASLTDRGPTEAFF
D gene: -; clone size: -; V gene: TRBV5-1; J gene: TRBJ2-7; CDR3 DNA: TGCGCCAGCAGCTTGGGGGGACAAGAGCAGTACTTC; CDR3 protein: CASSLGGQEQYF
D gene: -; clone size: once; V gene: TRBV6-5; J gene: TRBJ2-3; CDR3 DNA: TGTGCCAGCACGCGAGGTTTAACAGATACGCAGTATTTT; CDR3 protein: CASTRGLTDTQYF
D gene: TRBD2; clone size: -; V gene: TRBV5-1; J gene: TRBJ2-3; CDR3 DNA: TGCGCCAGCAGCTTGGCCAGTAGCGGGCTGGGGAGGGGCACAGATACGCAGTATTTT; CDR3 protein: CASSLASSGLGRGTDTQYF
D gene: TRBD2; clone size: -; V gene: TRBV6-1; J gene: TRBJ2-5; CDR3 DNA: TGTGCCAGCAGTGTCAGCGGGAGGGCCAACAGGCAAGAGACCCAGTACTTC; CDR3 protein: CASSVSGRANRQETQYF
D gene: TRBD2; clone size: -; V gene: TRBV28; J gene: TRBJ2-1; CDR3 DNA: TGTGCCAGCAGTTCTCCGGGACTAGCAAGCGGCAATGAGCAGTTCTTC; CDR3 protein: CASSSPGLASGNEQFF
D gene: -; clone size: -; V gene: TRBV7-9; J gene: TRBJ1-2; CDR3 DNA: TGTGCCAGCAGTCAGACGACGGGCCCCGGGCGCTACACCTTC; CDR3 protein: CASSQTTGPGRYTF
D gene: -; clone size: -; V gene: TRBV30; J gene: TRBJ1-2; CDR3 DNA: TGTGCCTGGAGTGCTGGGACGGTTCGTTATGGCTACACCTTC; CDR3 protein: CAWSAGTVRYGYTF
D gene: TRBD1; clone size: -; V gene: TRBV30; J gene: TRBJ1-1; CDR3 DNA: TGTGCCGGATCCCTCAGGGGGTTAACTGAAGCTTTCTTT; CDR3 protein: CAGSLRGLTEAFF
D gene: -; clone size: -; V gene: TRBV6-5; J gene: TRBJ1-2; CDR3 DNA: TGTGCCAGCAGTTACCTCGGCCAGGGAACCGGCTACACCTTC; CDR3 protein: CASSYLGQGTGYTF
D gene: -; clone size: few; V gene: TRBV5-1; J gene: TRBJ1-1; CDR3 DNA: TGCGCCAGCAGTCTACAGGGGAACACTGAAGCTTTCTTT; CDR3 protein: CASSLQGNTEAFF